These 5 T cell receptor beta chains share one sample of origin, sequenced in a study of early stage breast cancer tumors. The assay was immunoSEQ multiplex PCR, and TCRdb's table has in-frame clones only and misses some. Of roughly 56,000 clones in the sample, 65% to 80% were seen once. The specimen was blood. These receptors originate from a person under 45 with breast cancer.

In its sample, this clone was seen a few times. The chain links TRBV10-2 to TRBJ1-2, with D unclear. The CDR3 contains 11 residues. Trimming pared 8 bases from V and 8 bases from J, leaving 12 bases between. CDR1 WSHSY and CDR2 SAAADI come from the germline V gene. In DNA form, the CDR3 reads TGCGCCAGCGGATGGGAATGGGGCTACACCTTC. Protein product: CASGWEWGYTF.

The V and J genes are TRBV5-1 and TRBJ2-3; D may be TRBD1 or TRBD2 (5 bases each). V lost 0 bases, J lost 2 bases, and 10 bases lay in between. The CDR3 totals 15 residues. CDR1 is SGHRS and CDR2 is YFSETQ in the germline V gene. CDR3 in amino acids: CASSLVGTLTDTQYF. CDR3 in DNA: TGCGCCAGCAGCTTGGTGGGGACCCTCACAGATACGCAGTATTTT.

V usage is TRBV7-9 and J usage is TRBJ2-5; the D is unclear. Germline loops: CDR1 SEHNR, CDR2 FQNEAQ (reference sequence). The ends were cut back, 6 bases at V and 4 bases at J, with 9 bases in the middle. The CDR3 runs to 12 residues. The CDR3 DNA reads TGTGCCAGCAGTCTAAGGGCAGAGACCCAGTACTTC. As protein: CASSLRAETQYF.

CDR3 residues: CASSLGNALQETQYF. CDR3 DNA sequence: TGCGCCAGCAGCTTGGGGAACGCACTACAAGAGACCCAGTACTTC. This chain joins TRBV5-1 and TRBJ2-5; D is ambiguous. The CDR3 length is 15 residues. The germline V gene encodes CDR1 SGHRS and CDR2 YFSETQ. V dropped 0 bases and J dropped 2 bases, with 11 bases sitting between them.

This chain links TRBV7-9 with TRBJ2-6; TRBD2 is a possible D gene (5 bases). The V gene lost 4 bases and the J gene lost 2 bases, with 9 bases spanning the gap. The CDR3 extends over 15 amino acids. Germline assignment: CDR1 SEHNR and CDR2 FQNEAQ (reference sequence). The CDR3 DNA reads as TGTGCCAGCAGCTCCCTCGGGGCTGGGGCCAACGTCCTGACTTTC. Encoded protein: CASSSLGAGANVLTF.